The 24 T cell receptor beta chains below all came from one sample that was sequenced in a study of glioma-infiltrating T cells after dendritic cell vaccination. Clones were sequenced by immunoSEQ multiplex PCR, and TCRdb holds only the in-frame ones, with some missing. The sample lists about 10,000 clones; roughly four fifths were seen once. Time point denoted: after dendritic cell vaccination, including at tumor progression/relapse. Specimen: blood, collected after dendritic cell vaccination. All receptors come from a human donor with glioblastoma.

The chain combines TRBV29-1 with TRBJ2-2, with unresolved D. Germline loops: CDR1 SQVTM, CDR2 ANQGSEA. The CDR3 consists of 14 residues. Trimming removed 1 base from V and 7 bases from J, with 13 bases in between. The CDR3 nucleotides read TGCAGCGTTGAAGTTAACAGTGCAGGCGGGGAGCTGTTTTTT. This sequence encodes CSVEVNSAGGELFF.

V and J are TRBV6-6 and TRBJ2-7; D is possibly TRBD1 (5 bases). The CDR3 extends over 14 amino acids. Germline lookup yields CDR1 MNHNY and CDR2 SVGAGI (reference sequence). The V end was cut by 6 bases, the J end by 0 bases, with 12 bases between. The CDR3 nucleotides are TGTGCCAGCAGCAACTTCCAGGGCTCCTACGAGCAGTACTTC. Amino acids: CASSNFQGSYEQYF.

The chain links TRBV30 to TRBJ1-5; TRBD1 matches at 9 bases. The ends lost 1 base at V and 5 bases at J; junction bases unmatched: 3. This CDR3 has 14 residues. The germline V gene encodes CDR1 GTSNPN and CDR2 SVGIG (reference sequence). For the CDR3, the DNA is TGTGCCTGGAGTGACCGGACAGGGGATCAGCCCCAGCATTTT. Translation: CAWSDRTGDQPQHF.

This clone was seen a single time. This chain connects TRBV7-2 to TRBJ2-2; D unclear. The V end lost 4 bases, the J end lost 8 bases, and 8 bases lay between the germline ends. Germline V gene data show CDR1 as SGHTA and CDR2 as FQGNSA. The CDR3 sequence is 12 residues long. The CDR3 loop is CASSWSEGELFF. CDR3 nucleotides: TGTGCCAGCAGCTGGTCAGAAGGGGAGCTGTTTTTT. Drawing the rest from reference TRBV7-2 and TRBJ2-2, the complete variable domain is GAGVSQSPSNKVTEKGKDVELRCDPISGHTALYWYRQSLGQGLEFLIYFQGNSAPDKSGLPSDRFSAERTGGSVSTLTIQRTQQEDSAVYLCASSWSEGELFFGEGSRLTVL.

The chain carries TRBV19 and TRBJ2-1; maybe TRBD2 (6 bases). The V and J ends lost 7 bases and 1 base respectively, with 11 bases between them. The CDR3 is 14 residues long. CDR1 is LNHDA, CDR2 SQIVND, per germline (reference sequence). CDR3 coding DNA: TGTGCCAGTACCCCTGGGGGGTCCTACAATGAGCAGTTCTTC. As protein: CASTPGGSYNEQFF.

In this sample, this clone turned up a few times. V and J are TRBV6-5 and TRBJ1-1; no definite D call. This CDR3 region has 13 residues. Germline lookup yields CDR1 MNHEY and CDR2 SVGAGI. The V end was cut by 6 bases, the J end by 7 bases, with 15 bases between. CDR3 amino acids: CASRPTTVFEAFF. Here the CDR3 DNA reads TGTGCCAGCAGACCGACTACAGTATTTGAAGCTTTCTTT.

This chain links TRBV7-8 with TRBJ2-1; D remains unclear. V gave up 5 bases and J gave up 6 bases, with 23 bases separating them. This CDR3 region has 17 residues. The germline CDR1 and CDR2 sequences are SGHVS and FQNEAQ. The CDR3 nucleotides read TGTGCCAGCAGCCCCCACGCCCTGACTCTTTCCAGCAATGAGCAGTTCTTC. The encoded protein is CASSPHALTLSSNEQFF.

V is TRBV19 and J is TRBJ2-1; 10 bases match TRBD2. Germline V lookup: CDR1 LNHDA, CDR2 SQIVND (reference sequence). The CDR3 loop spans 16 amino acids. After removal of 1 base from V and 6 bases from J, the junction contained 6 bases not matched to a gene. CDR3 amino acids: CASSIGSSGSGNEQFF. For the CDR3, the DNA is TGTGCCAGTAGTATAGGGTCTAGCGGGAGTGGCAATGAGCAGTTCTTC.

The V call is TRBV7-9, the J call TRBJ1-1, with D possibly being TRBD1 (6 bases). Per germline, CDR1 SEHNR and CDR2 FQNEAQ (reference sequence). V lost 5 bases, J lost 5 bases, and 12 bases lay in between. CDR3 length: 13 amino acids. The DNA of the CDR3 is TGTGCCAGCAGCGGTGGACAGCTGACTGAAGCTTTCTTT. It codes for CASSGGQLTEAFF.

The chain carries TRBV27 and TRBJ1-2, with D unresolved. Germline values: CDR1 MNHEY, CDR2 SMNVEV (reference sequence). This CDR3 has 12 amino acids. V lost 5 bases and J lost 4, with 8 bases in between. CDR3 nucleotides: TGTGCCAGCAGTCTCGAGGGCTATGGCTACACCTTC. Protein: CASSLEGYGYTF.

J is TRBJ1-3 and V is TRBV19; 9 bases are a match to TRBD1. The length of the CDR3 is 16 residues. Germline values: CDR1 LNHDA, CDR2 SQIVND (reference sequence). V dropped 7 bases and J dropped 0; count of bases not matched to a gene: 7. The CDR3 sequence: CASTPGQGGSGNTIYF. The CDR3 DNA reads as TGTGCCAGTACCCCGGGACAGGGTGGCTCTGGAAACACCATATATTTT.

To note about this clone: The junction and the germline gene differ at one end; a read error may be behind it. The rearrangement joins TRBV7-7 to TRBJ2-2, with D unclear. Germline V gene lookup returns CDR1 SSHAT and CDR2 FNYEAQ (reference sequence). The CDR3 is 16 amino acids. The CDR3 bases are TGTGCTAGCAGCTTATACAGTCCGACAAACACCGGGGAGCTGTTTTTT. Protein sequence: CASSLYSPTNTGELFF.

The rearrangement joins TRBV27 to TRBJ2-2; 9 positions match TRBD2. This CDR3 has 17 amino acids. CDR1 is MNHEY and CDR2 is SMNVEV in the germline V gene (reference sequence). V was clipped by 0 bases and J by 2 bases; unmatched bases: 4. This CDR3 is CASSLSSGRINTGELFF. CDR3 DNA: TGTGCCAGCAGTTTATCGAGCGGGAGGATAAACACCGGGGAGCTGTTTTTT.

This chain joins TRBV5-4 and TRBJ1-1, with D possibly matching TRBD1 (6 bases). CDR3 length: 15 amino acids. Trimming shortened V by 1 base and J by 0 bases, and 10 bases separated the two germline ends. The germline V gene has CDR1 SGHNT and CDR2 YYREEE (reference sequence). The DNA for the CDR3 is TGTGCCAGCAGCTTGTCGGGACATTTGAACACTGAAGCTTTCTTT. Protein sequence: CASSLSGHLNTEAFF.

The rearrangement uses TRBV15 and TRBJ2-3; a weak D match, TRBD1 (5 bases). The CDR3 length is 16 residues. The V and J ends lost 4 bases and 1 base respectively, with 15 bases between them. Germline values: CDR1 LNHNV, CDR2 YYDKDF (reference sequence). The chain's CDR3 is CATSTVPDIRTDTQYF. The CDR3 DNA follows: TGTGCCACCAGCACAGTACCGGACATACGCACAGATACGCAGTATTTT.

The V gene is TRBV5-8, the J gene TRBJ2-1; 8 bases fit TRBD2. The germline CDR1 and CDR2 sequences are SGHTS and YDEGEE. The CDR3 is made up of 16 amino acids. After removal of 0 bases from V and 4 bases from J, the junction contained 6 bases not matched to a gene. The CDR3 DNA sequence: TGTGCCAGCAGCTTGGGGATAGCGGGATATTACAATGAGCAGTTCTTC. This translates into CASSLGIAGYYNEQFF.

This clone was recorded once. This CDR3 is CASSLQTGPYEQYF. CDR3 coding DNA: TGCGCCAGCAGCTTACAGACAGGCCCCTACGAGCAGTACTTC. The genes are TRBV5-1 and TRBJ2-7; tentatively, D is TRBD1 (6 bases). The V and J ends lost 2 bases and 2 bases respectively, with 11 bases between them. This CDR3 comprises 14 residues. Per the germline V gene, CDR1 is SGHRS and CDR2 is YFSETQ.

V is TRBV6-1 and J is TRBJ2-7; D possibly corresponds to TRBD1 (5 bases). This CDR3 has 14 amino acids. Trimming left V 6 bases short and J 0 bases short, with 12 bases between. The germline V gene has CDR1 MNHNS and CDR2 SASEGT. CDR3: CASSNFQGSYEQYF. CDR3 nucleotide sequence: TGTGCCAGCAGCAACTTCCAGGGCTCCTACGAGCAGTACTTC.

This clone has just a few counts. The V and J genes are TRBV6-1 and TRBJ2-7, with 11 bases lining up with TRBD1. There are 14 residues in the CDR3. The germline gives CDR1 MNHNS, CDR2 SASEGT. V was clipped by 4 bases and J by 4 bases; unmatched bases: 3. This CDR3 reads CASSGTGGGYEQYF. The CDR3 bases are TGTGCCAGCAGTGGGACAGGGGGCGGATACGAGCAGTACTTC.

This chain links TRBV7-8 with TRBJ1-2; the match to TRBD1 covers 10 bases. The CDR3 consists of 18 residues. Trimming cost V 6 bases and J 8 bases; bases outside gene matches: 21. From germline, CDR1 is SGHVS and CDR2 FQNEAQ. This CDR3 is CASSSTPGGGQGTGGYTF. CDR3 sequence (DNA): TGTGCCAGCAGTTCAACACCAGGAGGGGGACAGGGGACGGGGGGCTACACCTTC.

This clone was observed once. V gene TRBV7-9 combines with J gene TRBJ2-7; 7 nucleotides match TRBD2. This CDR3 spans 15 amino acids. The germline CDR1 and CDR2 sequences are SEHNR and FQNEAQ (reference sequence). With V trimmed by 4 bases and J by 7 bases, 13 bases remained unmatched. This chain's CDR3 is CASSSGTTPAGEQYF. The CDR3 nucleotides are TGTGCCAGCAGCTCCGGGACTACCCCGGCTGGGGAGCAGTACTTC.

The CDR3: CASSTGQYYEQYF. The CDR3 region has the DNA TGTGCCAGCAGCACCGGACAGTACTACGAGCAGTACTTC. This chain connects TRBV7-8 to TRBJ2-7, with a tentative D call TRBD1 (6 bases). CDR3 length: 13 amino acids. The germline V gene has CDR1 SGHVS and CDR2 FQNEAQ. V dropped 5 bases and J dropped 3 bases, with 11 bases sitting between them.

This clone was recorded a few times. The V gene is TRBV4-2, the J gene TRBJ1-5; TRBD1 agrees at 8 bases. Germline values: CDR1 LGHNA, CDR2 YNFKEQ. After removal of 1 base from V and 4 bases from J, the junction contained 3 bases not matched to a gene. This CDR3 contains 15 residues. The CDR3 loop is CASSQGRQGNQPQHF. The CDR3 bases are TGTGCCAGCAGCCAAGGAAGACAGGGGAATCAGCCCCAGCATTTT.

This chain uses TRBV6-1 with TRBJ2-5, with D possibly matching TRBD1 (6 bases). Per the germline V gene, CDR1 is MNHNS and CDR2 is SASEGT. Trimming left V 6 bases short and J 5 bases short, with 13 bases between. The CDR3 contains 13 residues. CDR3 residues: CASSDRLRETQYF. In DNA, the CDR3 is TGTGCCAGCAGCGACAGGCTGAGGGAGACCCAGTACTTC.